The 2 T cell receptor beta chains in this list originate from one sample, sequenced in a study of cytomegalovirus exposure and HLA in healthy donors. PCR was performed using 60 Vbeta and 13 Jbeta primers. Some clones are missing from TCRdb's copy, which holds only in-frame ones; the method was immunoSEQ multiplex PCR. This sample's clone table lists more than 140,000 clones. The sequenced material came from PBMCs. The receptor source for this set is a woman in her late teens or twenties in good health and CMV-seronegative.

The chain combines TRBV7-2 with TRBJ1-2, with a possible D match to TRBD1 (5 bases). CDR3 length: 15 residues. Trimming removed 5 bases from V and 6 bases from J, with 19 bases in between. Germline loops: CDR1 SGHTA, CDR2 FQGNSA. In DNA form, the CDR3 reads TGTGCCAGCAGCCCAAATGGGGGGGGAGGCAATGGCTACACCTTC. This sequence encodes CASSPNGGGGNGYTF.

The chain recombines TRBV30 with TRBJ2-1; D uncertain. In germline, CDR1 is GTSNPN, CDR2 SVGIG (reference sequence). This CDR3 is 10 amino acids long. Trimming removed 2 bases at V and 6 bases at J, with 2 bases between. CDR3 nucleotide sequence: TGTGCCTGGAGTCGCAATGAGCAGTTCTTC. Translation gives CAWSRNEQFF. Filled out from reference TRBV30 and TRBJ2-1, the complete variable domain reads SQTIHQWPATLVQPVGSPLSLECTVEGTSNPNLYWYRQAAGRGLQLLFYSVGIGQISSEVPQNLSASRPQDRQFILSSKKLLLSDSGFYLCAWSRNEQFFGPGTRLTVL.